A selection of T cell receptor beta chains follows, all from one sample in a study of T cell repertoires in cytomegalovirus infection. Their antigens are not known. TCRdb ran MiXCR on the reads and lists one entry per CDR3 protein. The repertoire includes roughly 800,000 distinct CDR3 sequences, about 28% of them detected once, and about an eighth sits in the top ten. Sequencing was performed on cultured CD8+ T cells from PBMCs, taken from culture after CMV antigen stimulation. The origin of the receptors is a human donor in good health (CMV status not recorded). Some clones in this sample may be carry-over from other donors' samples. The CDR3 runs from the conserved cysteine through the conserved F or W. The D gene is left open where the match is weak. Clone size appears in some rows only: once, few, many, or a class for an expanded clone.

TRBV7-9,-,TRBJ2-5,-,TGTGCCAGCAGCACGGACGGAGAAGAGACCCAGTACTTC,CASSTDGEETQYF
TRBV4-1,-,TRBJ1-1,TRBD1,TGCGCCAGCAGCCAGAGGGACAGGGTAGGCCGAGCTTTCTTT,CASSQRDRVGRAFF
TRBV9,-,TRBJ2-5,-,TGTGCCAGCAGCGTTCGGAGCCAAGAGACCCAGTACTTC,CASSVRSQETQYF
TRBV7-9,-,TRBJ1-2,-,TGTGCCAGCAGCTTAGCAGCCCGGTCACTCTTCTATGGCTACACCTTC,CASSLAARSLFYGYTF
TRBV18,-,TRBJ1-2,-,TGTGCCAGCTCACCTCACAAAAACTATGGCTACACCTTC,CASSPHKNYGYTF
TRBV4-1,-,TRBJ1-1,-,TGCGCCAGCAGCCAAGATCCGTATCAGGGGTCGAACACTGAAGCTTTCTTT,CASSQDPYQGSNTEAFF
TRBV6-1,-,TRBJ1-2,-,TGTGCCAGCAGGGGAAAGACCGGGCTTAACTATGGCTACACCTTC,CASRGKTGLNYGYTF
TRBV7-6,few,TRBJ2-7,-,TGTGCCAGCAGCTTGGGCGAGGGGGACGAGCAGTACTTC,CASSLGEGDEQYF
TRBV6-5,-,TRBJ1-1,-,TGTGCCAGCACCCAGGGTGGAGCTGAAGCTTTCTTT,CASTQGGAEAFF
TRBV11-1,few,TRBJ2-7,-,TGTGCCAGCAGCAGCTCAGGAATCTACGAGCAGTACTTC,CASSSSGIYEQYF
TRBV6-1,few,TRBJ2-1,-,TGTGCCAGCAGGTCGATAGGTGAGCAGTTCTTC,CASRSIGEQFF
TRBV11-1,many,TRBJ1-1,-,TGTGCCAGCAGCTTACTGCCGCACACTGAAGCTTTCTTT,CASSLLPHTEAFF
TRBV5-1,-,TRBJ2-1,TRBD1,TGCGCCAGCAGGGGGACAGGGAAGGGCTACTACAATGAGCAGTTCTTC,CASRGTGKGYYNEQFF
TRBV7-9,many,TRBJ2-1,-,TGTGCCAGCAGCCACGGGGCCGACAATGAGCAGTTCTTC,CASSHGADNEQFF
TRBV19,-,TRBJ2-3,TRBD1,TGTGCCAGTAGTGGCCCTGTGACAGGGGGATCGGTTACGCAGTATTTT,CASSGPVTGGSVTQYF
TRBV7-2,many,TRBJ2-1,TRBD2,TGTGCCAGCAGCTTTATGGGGGGGGGGAACAATGAGCAGTTCTTC,CASSFMGGGNNEQFF
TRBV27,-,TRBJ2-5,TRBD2,TGTGCCAGCAGTGAGACTCCGGGGGACTACTTAGGGACCCAGTACTTC,CASSETPGDYLGTQYF
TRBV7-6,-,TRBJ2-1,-,TGTGCCAGCAGCCTAGGACTTCGGGAGCGTTCCTACAATGAGCAGTTCTTC,CASSLGLRERSYNEQFF
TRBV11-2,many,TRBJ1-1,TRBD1,TGTGCCAGCAGCCCCTGGGACAGAGTTATAAAGAACACTGAAGCTTTCTTT,CASSPWDRVIKNTEAFF
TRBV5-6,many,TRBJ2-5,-,TGTGCCAGCAGCTCGGGGGGACAGGACTACCAAGAGACCCAGTACTTC,CASSSGGQDYQETQYF
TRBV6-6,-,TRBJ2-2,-,TGTGCCAGCAGTTCCCCCGGGTTTGCCGGGGAGCTGTTTTTT,CASSSPGFAGELFF
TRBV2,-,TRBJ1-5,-,TGTGCCAGCAGTGAAGCGCTTCAGGACCATCAGCCCCAGCATTTT,CASSEALQDHQPQHF
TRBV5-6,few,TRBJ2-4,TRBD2,TGTGCCAGCAGCTTCTCCGGGGAGGGAAGGAACATTCAGTACTTC,CASSFSGEGRNIQYF
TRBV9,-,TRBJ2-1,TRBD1,TGTGCCAGCCGTACGGGGACAGGGATGCTCTTC,CASRTGTGMLF
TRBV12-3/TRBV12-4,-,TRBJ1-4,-,TGTGCCAGCAAGGGGGAGGCAACTAATGAAAAACTGTTTTTT,CASKGEATNEKLFF
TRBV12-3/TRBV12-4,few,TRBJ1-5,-,TGTGCCAGCAGTTTGAGCCTGAACAATCAGCCCCAGCATTTT,CASSLSLNNQPQHF
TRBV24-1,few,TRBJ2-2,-,TGTGCCACCAGTGATGGCGTCCCCGGGGAGCTGTTTTTT,CATSDGVPGELFF
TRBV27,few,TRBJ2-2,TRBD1,TGTGCCAGCAGTTTACGGGACAGCTGGTTTCGGTTCGCCGGGGAGCTGTTTTTT,CASSLRDSWFRFAGELFF
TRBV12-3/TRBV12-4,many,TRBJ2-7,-,TGTGCCAGCAGTTTGCTTACGACCGGGGTTAAATACGAGCAGTACTTC,CASSLLTTGVKYEQYF
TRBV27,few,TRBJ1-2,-,TGTGCCAGCAGTCCACGGAAGGGGTGGAGGGATGGCTACACCTTC,CASSPRKGWRDGYTF
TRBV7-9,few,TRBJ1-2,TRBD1,TGTGCCAGCAGCCTTGACACAGGGGGCTATAACTATGGCTACACCTTC,CASSLDTGGYNYGYTF
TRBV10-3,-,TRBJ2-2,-,TGTGCCATCAGAACAACGAACACCGGGGAGCTGTTTTTT,CAIRTTNTGELFF
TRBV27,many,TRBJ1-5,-,TGTGCCAGCAGTTTAGGGGCCAATCAGCCCCAGCATTTT,CASSLGANQPQHF
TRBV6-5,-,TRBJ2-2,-,TGTGCCAGCAGTTACTCTGGAATAGCCGGGGAGCTGTTTTTT,CASSYSGIAGELFF
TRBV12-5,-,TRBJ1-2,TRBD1,TGTGCTAGTGCCATGGGACAGGGGGCCCGTCCTGACTATGGCTACACCTTC,CASAMGQGARPDYGYTF
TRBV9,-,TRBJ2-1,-,TGTGCCAGCAGCGTAGTCCGGTCGGCGGGGGCCTCCTACAATGAGCAGTTCTTC,CASSVVRSAGASYNEQFF
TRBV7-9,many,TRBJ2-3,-,TGTGCCAGCAGCTCGCTACAGCTTAGCACAGATACGCAGTATTTT,CASSSLQLSTDTQYF
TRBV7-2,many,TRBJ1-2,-,TGTGCCAGCAGCTTAGCGGCTAACTATGGCTACACCTTC,CASSLAANYGYTF
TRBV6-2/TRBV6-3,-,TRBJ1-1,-,TGTGCCAGCAGTGACTATACGGAAGCTTTCTTT,CASSDYTEAFF
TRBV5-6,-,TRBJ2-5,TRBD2,TGTGCCAGCAGCTTGGTTCTTACTAGCGGGGAAGAGACCCAGTACTTC,CASSLVLTSGEETQYF
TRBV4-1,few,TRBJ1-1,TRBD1,TGCGCCAGCAGCGCCCGGGACAGGGGGCTCATGAACACTGAAGCTTTCTTT,CASSARDRGLMNTEAFF
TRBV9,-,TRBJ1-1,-,TGTGCCAGCTCCCTAAGGGGAGAAAGGAGTAGGAACACTGAAGCTTTCTTT,CASSLRGERSRNTEAFF
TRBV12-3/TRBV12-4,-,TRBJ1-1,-,TGTGCCAGCATAGAAGGGCATTTGAACACTGAAGCTTTCTTT,CASIEGHLNTEAFF
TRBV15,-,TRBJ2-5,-,TGTGCCACCAGCTACGCCGGTTTAACCCAGTACTTC,CATSYAGLTQYF
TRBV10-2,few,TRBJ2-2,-,TGCGCCAGCAGTGATCAGGGGCTCACCGGGGAGCTGTTTTTT,CASSDQGLTGELFF
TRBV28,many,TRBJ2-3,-,TGTGCCAGCAGTTTAAGGGAGCAAAACACAGATACGCAGTATTTT,CASSLREQNTDTQYF
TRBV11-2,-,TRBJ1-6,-,TGTGCCAGCAGTTTGGGATCGGGACACGGATCACCCCTCCACTTT,CASSLGSGHGSPLHF
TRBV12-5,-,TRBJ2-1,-,TGTACTAGTGGTTTGCTCTACTACAATGAGCAGTTCTTC,CTSGLLYYNEQFF
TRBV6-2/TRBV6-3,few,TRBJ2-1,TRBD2,TGTGCCAGCAGTTACACCACGGGACTAGCGGGTGGTGAGCAGTTCTTC,CASSYTTGLAGGEQFF
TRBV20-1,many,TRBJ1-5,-,TGCAGTGCCACTTCATACAGGGCCGGGGCGCCCCAGCATTTT,CSATSYRAGAPQHF
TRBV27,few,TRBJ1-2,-,TGTGCCAGCGGTTGGGAGGGGGGCTATGGCTACACCTTC,CASGWEGGYGYTF
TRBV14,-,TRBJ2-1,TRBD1,TGTGCCAGCAGCCAAGAGGGGGACAGGGGGTCGCACAATGAGCAGTTCTTC,CASSQEGDRGSHNEQFF
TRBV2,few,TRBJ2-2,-,TGTGCCGCCAACGGGCCTACCGGGGAGCTGTTTTTT,CAANGPTGELFF
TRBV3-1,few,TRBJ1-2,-,TGTGCCAGCAGCCAACCGACAGGATATGGCTACACCTTC,CASSQPTGYGYTF